The source of this TCR beta chain is a study of T cell repertoires in cytomegalovirus infection. Study details: Well-studied HLA-B-restricted CMV epitopes were used in the study alongside recently identified HLA-C-restricted ones. Indications came from public TCR beta signatures; they pointed to CMV infection and to a matching HLA type.

With respect to this clonotype: Its target is not known.

V lost 8 bases to trimming and J lost 4 bases, with 15 bases between them. Germline V lookup: CDR1 MNHEY, CDR2 SMNVEV (reference sequence). The CDR3 has 14 amino acids. Study-level results: The ex vivo response was dominated by HLA-C-restricted CMV-specific TCR beta clonotypes. Public TCR beta family frequency separated CMV-and-HLA carriers, including in an independent cohort.

TCRdb used MiXCR to reprocess the reads, holding one entry per CDR3 protein. Of roughly 800,000 distinct CDR3 sequences listed, 25% to 35% were seen once; the top ten hold about an eighth. The chain couples TRBV27 to TRBJ1-5; D is possibly TRBD1 (5 bases). The clonotype comes from a human donor in good health (CMV status not recorded). Some clones in this sample may be carry-over from other donors' samples. Sequences were derived from cultured CD8+ T cells from PBMCs, sampled from culture after CMV antigen stimulation. DNA of the CDR3: TGTGCCAGCGGGAGTGGGGCCGTTAATCAGCCCCAGCATTTT. Protein product: CASGSGAVNQPQHF.